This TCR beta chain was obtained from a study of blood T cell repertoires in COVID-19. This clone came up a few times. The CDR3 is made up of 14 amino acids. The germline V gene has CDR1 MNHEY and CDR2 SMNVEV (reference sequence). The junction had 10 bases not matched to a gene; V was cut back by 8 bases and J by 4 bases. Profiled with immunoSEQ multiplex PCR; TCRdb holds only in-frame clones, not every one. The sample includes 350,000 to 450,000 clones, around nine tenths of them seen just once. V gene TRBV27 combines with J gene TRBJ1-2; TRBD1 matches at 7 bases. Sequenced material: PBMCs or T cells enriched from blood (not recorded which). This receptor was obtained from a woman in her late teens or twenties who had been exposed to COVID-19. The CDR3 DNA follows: TGTGCCAGCGGCGGTGGCAGGGGGTTCTATGGCTACACCTTC. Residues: CASGGGRGFYGYTF.